Below, one TCR beta chain is given with its context. Between the trimmed V and J ends, which lost 0 bases and 6 bases, there was a span of 14 bases. This CDR3 has 16 residues. Germline V gene data show CDR1 as MNHNS and CDR2 as SASEGT. While the first cohort had fewer than 850 subjects, the donors belonged to the separate validation cohort of about 120 subjects. The data belong to a study of cytomegalovirus exposure and HLA in healthy donors. Produced via immunoSEQ multiplex PCR; TCRdb's table is partial and in-frame only. Of 150,000 to 200,000 clones listed, 85% to 90% are singletons. Sequenced material: PBMCs. The rearrangement joins TRBV6-1 to TRBJ2-2; D call uncertain. The sequence came from a woman in her twenties or thirties in good health and CMV-seronegative. Written as DNA, the CDR3 is TGTGCCAGCAGTGAAGCGAGGTTAAGAGTATCCGGGGAGCTGTTTTTT. Translated: CASSEARLRVSGELFF.